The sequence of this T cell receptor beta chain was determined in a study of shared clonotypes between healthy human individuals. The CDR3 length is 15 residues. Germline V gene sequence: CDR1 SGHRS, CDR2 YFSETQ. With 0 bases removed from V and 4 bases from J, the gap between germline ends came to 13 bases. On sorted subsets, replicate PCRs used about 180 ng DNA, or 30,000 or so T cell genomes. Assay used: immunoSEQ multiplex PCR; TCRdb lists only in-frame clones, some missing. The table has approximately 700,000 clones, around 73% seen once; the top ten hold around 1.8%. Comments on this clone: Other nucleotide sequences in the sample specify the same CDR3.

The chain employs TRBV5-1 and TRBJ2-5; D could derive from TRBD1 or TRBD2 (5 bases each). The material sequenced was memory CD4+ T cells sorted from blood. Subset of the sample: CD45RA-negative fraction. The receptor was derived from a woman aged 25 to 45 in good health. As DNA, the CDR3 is TGCGCCAGCAGCTTGGTGGGGACGGGCGGAGAGACCCAGTACTTC. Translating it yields CASSLVGTGGETQYF.